The rows below give T cell receptor beta chains drawn from one sample of a study of T-cell memory formation after mild COVID-19. TCRdb reprocessed the 5' RACE reads with MiXCR, giving one entry per CDR3 protein. Among hundreds of thousands of distinct CDR3 sequences listed, approximately 8% were seen once. The sequencing input was PBMCs or a T cell subset sorted from them (not recorded which). The receptors stem from a young man who had mild COVID-19 (a few samples of this study predate the infection). Cell type and time point are not known. Each CDR3 is given without its conserved first and last residue.

V gene: TRBV9
J gene: TRBJ2-5
CDR3 protein: ASSVQGASESETQY

V gene: TRBV4-1
J gene: TRBJ1-5
CDR3 protein: ASSQPRQGRNQPQH

V gene: TRBV12-3/TRBV12-4
J gene: TRBJ2-7
CDR3 protein: ASSFGQGGSEQY

V gene: TRBV3-1
J gene: TRBJ2-1
CDR3 protein: ASSRLGGQGAGNEQF

V gene: TRBV6-2/TRBV6-3
J gene: TRBJ2-1
CDR3 protein: ASSYRTSGGVSYNEQF

V gene: TRBV7-9
J gene: TRBJ1-5
CDR3 protein: ASSGAGGAQPQH

V gene: TRBV12-3/TRBV12-4
J gene: TRBJ1-1
CDR3 protein: ASSRQMNTEAF

V gene: TRBV7-2
J gene: TRBJ2-3
CDR3 protein: ASIYGLSTDTQY

V gene: TRBV19
J gene: TRBJ2-7
CDR3 protein: ARGDRESHYEQY

V gene: TRBV5-5
J gene: TRBJ2-5
CDR3 protein: ASSLERHQETQY

V gene: TRBV20-1
J gene: TRBJ2-1
CDR3 protein: SARSTSGPRNEQF

V gene: TRBV6-2/TRBV6-3
J gene: TRBJ1-5
CDR3 protein: ASRAGGRGQPQH

V gene: TRBV6-2/TRBV6-3
J gene: TRBJ2-5
CDR3 protein: ASSVSGGAMTQY

V gene: TRBV7-2
J gene: TRBJ1-1
CDR3 protein: ASSLVPDEAF

V gene: TRBV20-1
J gene: TRBJ2-1
CDR3 protein: SARDSGGTGNEQF

V gene: TRBV5-1
J gene: TRBJ2-1
CDR3 protein: ASSVDSSYNEQF

V gene: TRBV7-9
J gene: TRBJ2-3
CDR3 protein: ASSPYRGNTDTQY

V gene: TRBV23-1
J gene: TRBJ2-7
CDR3 protein: ASSPQGPGYEQY

V gene: TRBV6-5
J gene: TRBJ2-2
CDR3 protein: ASSYGKLQGGTNGELF

V gene: TRBV9
J gene: TRBJ2-1
CDR3 protein: ASSVGTGRNEQF

V gene: TRBV28
J gene: TRBJ2-1
CDR3 protein: ASHTRNEQF

V gene: TRBV18
J gene: TRBJ2-1
CDR3 protein: ASSPPPGQGIHEQF

V gene: TRBV5-6
J gene: TRBJ1-3
CDR3 protein: ASNGVLSGNTIY

V gene: TRBV6-5
J gene: TRBJ1-2
CDR3 protein: ASRPTVGYGYT

V gene: TRBV20-1
J gene: TRBJ1-2
CDR3 protein: SAFPRDTYGYT

V gene: TRBV10-3
J gene: TRBJ2-5
CDR3 protein: AISEIPKETQY

V gene: TRBV5-1
J gene: TRBJ2-2
CDR3 protein: ASTGSGQGASTGELF

V gene: TRBV29-1
J gene: TRBJ1-1
CDR3 protein: SGRTGNTEAF

V gene: TRBV4-2
J gene: TRBJ2-7
CDR3 protein: ASSQVDGPPGYEQY

V gene: TRBV24-1
J gene: TRBJ2-3
CDR3 protein: ATSDPGQASTDTQY

V gene: TRBV5-1
J gene: TRBJ2-2
CDR3 protein: ASSLAARVTIANTGELF

V gene: TRBV7-9
J gene: TRBJ1-1
CDR3 protein: ASSLDPTTEAF

V gene: TRBV12-3/TRBV12-4
J gene: TRBJ2-1
CDR3 protein: ASIHRLAGGSSYNEQF